The present T cell receptor beta chain was sequenced within a study of blood T cell repertoires in COVID-19. Study-level information: There were acute and convalescent COVID-19 samples, and they came from the United States, Italy and Spain. T cells, B-cell-depleted T cells, or PBMCs supplied cDNA or gDNA.

Residents of approximately 25 US areas, aged roughly 18 to 89 years, made up the participants. TCRdb keeps only in-frame clones here, not all; method: immunoSEQ multiplex PCR. The sample includes 250,000 to 300,000 clones, approximately 90% of them seen just once. The CDR3 runs 11 residues. With 1 base removed from V and 6 bases from J, the gap between germline ends came to 4 bases. Looked up from germline, CDR1 is DFQATT and CDR2 is SNEGSKA (reference sequence). Sequences were obtained from PBMCs or T cells enriched from blood (not recorded which). The V call is TRBV20-1, the J call TRBJ2-1; D call uncertain. The receptor was derived from a woman aged 55-69 years in a cohort exposed to, infected with or recovered from COVID-19 (not recorded which). The CDR3, as DNA: TGCAGTGCTAGAGCGGGCAATGAGCAGTTCTTC. Protein product: CSARAGNEQFF.